Below are 29 T cell receptor beta chains sequenced from a single sample in a study of T cells in Graves' hyperthyroidism and ophthalmopathy (dated by TCRdb to between 2019 and 2020). Library creation used multiplex PCR. The sequencer listed for this sample is Illumina HiSeq 2000. TCR beta CDR3 regions were amplified from RNA transcripts. The first round of RT-PCR for the TCR CDR3 was performed with the HTBI primer set and the Qiagen OneStep RT-PCR kit. TCRdb handled the public reads itself, with Q25 trimming in fastp and clone calling in MiXCR, and kept productive beta chains. Each entry is one CDR3 protein sequence, shown with its most common DNA and genes. A total of 500,000 or so distinct CDR3 sequences appear in this sample, 15% to 20% of them only once. The top ten constitute 17% of the sample. Sample: blood. The source is a woman between 18 and 29 years old with Graves' ophthalmopathy.

This clonotype was found a few times. The CDR3 region is CASSLWTGGIEKLFF. Written as DNA, the CDR3 is TGTGCCAGCAGTTTATGGACAGGGGGGATCGAAAAACTGTTTTTT. V gene TRBV28 combines with J gene TRBJ1-4, with TRBD1 matching over 9 bases. J gave up 8 bases and V 0 bases, and 4 bases lay outside the gene matches. The CDR3 totals 15 residues. CDR1 is MDHEN and CDR2 is SYDVKM in the germline V gene.

This clonotype was detected many times. The J gene is TRBJ2-5, the V gene TRBV11-3; D not certain. The V and J ends lost 3 bases and 1 base respectively, with 12 bases between them. The CDR3 is 15 amino acids. The germline V gene encodes CDR1 SGHNT and CDR2 YENEEA. CDR3 nucleotides: TGTGCCAGCAGCTTGGGCGCTGCCCCCCAAGAGACCCAGTACTTC. It is translated as CASSLGAAPQETQYF.

This clonotype was counted between two and nine times. V usage is TRBV15 and J usage is TRBJ2-7, with TRBD1 as a possible D gene (6 bases). Trimming left V 0 bases short and J 7 bases short, with 16 bases between. This CDR3 has 15 residues. Germline V gives CDR1 LNHNV, CDR2 YYDKDF (reference sequence). CDR3 in DNA: TGTGCCACCAGCAGAGATTTCTCAGGGGATGGGGAGCAGTACTTC. It yields the protein CATSRDFSGDGEQYF.

V gene TRBV9 combines with J gene TRBJ1-1; D is undetermined. The CDR3 has 13 amino acids. From germline, CDR1 is SGDLS and CDR2 YYNGEE. The V end was cut by 2 bases, the J end by 3 bases, with 8 bases between. CDR3: CASSVRLDTEAFF. The CDR3 DNA reads as TGTGCCAGCAGCGTCAGGCTGGACACTGAAGCTTTCTTT.

The chain combines TRBV20-1 with TRBJ1-6; D unresolved. Looked up from germline, CDR1 is DFQATT and CDR2 is SNEGSKA (reference sequence). The CDR3 length is 16 residues. The germline V and J ends were trimmed by 4 bases and 6 bases, with 19 bases remaining between them. The CDR3 region has the DNA TGCAGTGCTAAAACCCCGTCCAGGCCGACTAATTCACCCCTCCACTTT. It yields the protein CSAKTPSRPTNSPLHF.

The chain is built from TRBV18 and TRBJ1-4; D is unclear. From germline, CDR1 is KGHSH and CDR2 LQKENI. The CDR3 has 15 amino acids. V shed 2 bases and J shed 0 bases, with 7 bases lying between them. CDR3 region: CASSPVVTTNEKLFF. CDR3 DNA sequence: TGTGCCAGCTCACCAGTAGTAACAACTAATGAAAAACTGTTTTTT.

This clonotype was detected only a few times. The chain uses TRBV4-1 and TRBJ2-7; maybe TRBD1 (5 bases). This CDR3 has 14 amino acids. Trimming took 0 bases from V and 5 from J, leaving 11 bases between them. Per the germline V gene, CDR1 is MGHRA and CDR2 is YSYEKL. CDR3 DNA sequence: TGCGCCAGCAGCCAAGAGGCAGGGCTGGACGAGCAGTACTTC. Translated, it gives CASSQEAGLDEQYF.

This clonotype was recorded many times. The chain links TRBV27 to TRBJ2-7; no reliable D call. V lost 3 bases and J 3 bases, leaving 9 bases between the germline ends. The CDR3 covers 13 residues. Germline CDR1 and CDR2: MNHEY and SMNVEV (reference sequence). This CDR3 is CASSFGPLYEQYF. As DNA, the CDR3 is TGTGCCAGCAGTTTTGGTCCCCTCTACGAGCAGTACTTC.

This clonotype was detected many times. The chain has TRBV12-3 or TRBV12-4 and TRBJ1-5; tentative D call: TRBD1 (6 bases). The CDR3 runs to 13 residues. V was shortened by 5 bases and J by 6 bases, with 11 bases between the two germline ends. The CDR3 coding sequence is TGTGCCAGCAGTCCGGGACAACTTCAGCCCCAGCATTTT. This codes for CASSPGQLQPQHF.

This clonotype occurred many times. The chain has TRBV7-3 and TRBJ2-1; 9 bases align to TRBD1. The junction had 10 bases not matched to a gene; V was cut back by 4 bases and J by 6 bases. The CDR3 loop spans 16 amino acids. The germline CDR1 and CDR2 sequences are SGHTA and FQGTGA. CDR3 nucleotides: TGTGCCAGCAGCTCTAATACCGGGACAGGGCCCAATGAGCAGTTCTTC. Translating it yields CASSSNTGTGPNEQFF.

This clonotype was detected many times. V and J are TRBV5-1 and TRBJ1-2; D not certain. The CDR3 length is 11 residues. Deletions cut 3 bases from V and 7 bases from J, with 7 bases between. Germline V gives CDR1 SGHRS, CDR2 YFSETQ. CDR3 coding DNA: TGCGCCAGCAGCTCCCCAGGTGGCTACACCTTC. It translates to CASSSPGGYTF.

This clonotype was observed a few times. The CDR3 loop is CASSQEGTGEGNQPQHF. For the CDR3, the DNA is TGTGCCAGCAGCCAAGAGGGGACAGGGGAAGGCAATCAGCCCCAGCATTTT. This chain uses TRBV4-2 with TRBJ1-5; 10 nucleotides line up with TRBD1. J was trimmed by 2 bases and V by 0 bases; bases with no gene match: 4. This CDR3 contains 17 residues. Germline CDR1 LGHNA, CDR2 YNFKEQ.

This clonotype was observed many times. CDR3 sequence reads: CASSSDRALGAFF. The CDR3 nucleotides read TGTGCCAGCAGCTCGGACAGGGCCCTGGGGGCTTTCTTT. The gene calls are TRBV11-2 and TRBJ1-1; 8 bases are shared with TRBD1. From germline, CDR1 is SGHAT and CDR2 FQNNGV. The CDR3 length is 13 residues. V lost 4 bases and J lost 11; bases outside the gene matches: 9.

This clonotype was seen many times. V is TRBV18 and J is TRBJ2-3, with 7 bases identical to TRBD2. V was pared by 2 bases and J by 4 bases, with 6 bases of the junction left unmatched. Germline V lookup: CDR1 KGHSH, CDR2 LQKENI. The CDR3 covers 15 residues. Written as DNA, the CDR3 is TGTGCCAGCTCACCAGAGCGGGGCCTTCCAGATACGCAGTATTTT. Translating it yields CASSPERGLPDTQYF.

The V gene is TRBV13, the J gene TRBJ2-5; D may be TRBD1 (5 bases). The CDR3 loop spans 15 amino acids. Germline lookup yields CDR1 PRHDT and CDR2 FYEKMQ (reference sequence). Trimming took 2 bases from V and 5 from J, leaving 15 bases between them. The DNA for the CDR3 is TGTGCCAGCAGCTTATTAAGGGGTTCCGGTGAGACCCAGTACTTC. This gives the protein CASSLLRGSGETQYF.

This clonotype has a handful of counts. The rearrangement uses TRBV27 and TRBJ1-3; 11 bases map to TRBD1. J was trimmed by 4 bases and V by 4 bases; bases with no gene match: 3. This CDR3 spans 15 amino acids. Germline V gene sequence: CDR1 MNHEY, CDR2 SMNVEV (reference sequence). DNA of the CDR3: TGTGCCAGCAGTTACGGACAGGGGGCCGGAAACACCATATATTTT. Its translation is CASSYGQGAGNTIYF.

This clonotype was observed at least ten times. The chain combines TRBV5-1 with TRBJ2-1; D is unclear. CDR1 SGHRS and CDR2 YFSETQ come from the germline V gene. V dropped 2 bases and J dropped 0 bases, with 9 bases sitting between them. The CDR3 is 15 residues long. DNA for the CDR3: TGCGCCAGCAGCTTCGGAGACTCCTCCTACAATGAGCAGTTCTTC. This encodes CASSFGDSSYNEQFF.

In this sample, this clonotype turned up many times. The chain has TRBV12-3 or TRBV12-4 and TRBJ2-1, with 7 bases aligning to TRBD2. V lost 3 bases and J lost 5; bases outside the gene matches: 4. The CDR3 totals 14 residues. CDR3 bases: TGTGCCAGCAGTTTTCGACTAGCCGACAATGAGCAGTTCTTC. As protein: CASSFRLADNEQFF.

This rearrangement joins TRBV6-1 to TRBJ1-3; TRBD1 matches at 7 bases. The CDR3 extends over 21 amino acids. CDR1 and CDR2 from the germline V gene are MNHNS and SASEGT. With 6 bases clipped from V and 4 bases from J, the junction kept 27 bases outside the gene matches. The CDR3 protein is CASRQSGIFGEGARRGNTIYF. The CDR3 DNA reads TGTGCCAGCAGACAAAGTGGTATTTTTGGTGAGGGGGCGAGGCGGGGAAACACCATATATTTT.

The chain joins TRBV6-6 to TRBJ2-2, with D hard to call. The ends were cut back, 0 bases at V and 2 bases at J, with 7 bases in the middle. This CDR3 has 15 residues. The germline V gene has CDR1 MNHNY and CDR2 SVGAGI (reference sequence). The CDR3 DNA reads TGTGCCAGCAGTTACTCGGGCAGAAACACCGGGGAGCTGTTTTTT. It codes for CASSYSGRNTGELFF.

This clonotype was seen at least ten times. The V and J genes are TRBV27 and TRBJ2-7, with D tentatively TRBD1 (5 bases). CDR3 length equals 13 residues. The germline V gene encodes CDR1 MNHEY and CDR2 SMNVEV (reference sequence). V gave up 0 bases and J gave up 4 bases, with 7 bases separating them. CDR3 amino acids: CASSLSAGYEQYF. The DNA for the CDR3 is TGTGCCAGCAGTTTATCGGCAGGGTACGAGCAGTACTTC.

The CDR3 DNA sequence: TGTGCCAGCAGCGTAGGAACCACTGAAAAACTGTTTTTT. This gives the protein CASSVGTTEKLFF. The rearrangement links TRBV7-9 to TRBJ1-4; the D is unclear. The germline V and J ends were trimmed by 5 bases and 7 bases, with 11 bases remaining between them. Germline loops: CDR1 SEHNR, CDR2 FQNEAQ (reference sequence). The CDR3 covers 13 residues. Together with reference TRBV7-9 and TRBJ1-4, the CDR3 gives the full variable domain: DTGVSQNPRHKITKRGQNVTFRCDPISEHNRLYWYRQTLGQGPEFLTYFQNEAQLEKSRLLSDRFSAERPKGSFSTLEIQRTEQGDSAMYLCASSVGTTEKLFFGSGTQLSVL.

This clonotype was detected only a few times. V gene TRBV4-3 combines with J gene TRBJ1-1, with D possibly TRBD1 on 6 matching bases. This CDR3 region has 15 residues. CDR1 and CDR2 (germline): LGHNA, YSLEER. Trimming removed 3 bases from V and 4 bases from J, with 15 bases in between. As DNA, the CDR3 is TGCGCCAGCAGCCAGGTACAGGGTGGGGGCACTGAAGCTTTCTTT. This codes for CASSQVQGGGTEAFF.

This rearrangement joins TRBV5-6 to TRBJ2-1; 11 bases are a match to TRBD2. With V trimmed by 5 bases and J by 4 bases, 5 bases remained unmatched. CDR3 length: 15 residues. CDR1 and CDR2 (germline): SGHDT, YYEEEE. The CDR3 loop is CASRKTSGRYNEQFF. The CDR3 DNA is TGTGCCAGCAGAAAAACTAGCGGGAGATACAATGAGCAGTTCTTC.

This clonotype was seen at least ten times. The junction departs from germline at one end; a sequencing error may be responsible. The chain is built from TRBV4-1 and TRBJ2-1; perhaps TRBD2 as D (5 bases). The CDR3 is 13 amino acids. The germline gives CDR1 MGHRA, CDR2 YSYEKL. CDR3 DNA sequence: TGTGCCAGCAGCCAAGAGGGATACAATGAGCAGTTCTTC. It encodes CASSQEGYNEQFF.

This clonotype was seen a handful of times. The chain uses TRBV5-4 and TRBJ2-3; 7 bases line up with TRBD2. The CDR3 has 16 residues. Trimming removed 0 bases from V and 2 bases from J; junction bases left unmatched: 6. CDR1 and CDR2 (germline): SGHNT, YYREEE (reference sequence). Written as DNA, the CDR3 is TGTGCCAGCAGCTTGGGGGGAGGGGCCAACACAGATACGCAGTATTTT. Its translation is CASSLGGGANTDTQYF.

This clonotype has only a few counts. V gene TRBV28 combines with J gene TRBJ2-6, with a tentative D call TRBD2 (6 bases). Germline loops: CDR1 MDHEN, CDR2 SYDVKM. The CDR3 runs to 16 residues. The V and J ends lost 6 bases and 2 bases respectively, with 14 bases between them. DNA of the CDR3: TGTGCCAGCAGACCGGGACTTGAGGCTGGGGCCAACGTCCTGACTTTC. This gives the protein CASRPGLEAGANVLTF. The whole variable domain, filled in from reference TRBV28 and TRBJ2-6, reads DVKVTQSSRYLVKRTGEKVFLECVQDMDHENMFWYRQDPGLGLRLIYFSYDVKMKEKGDIPEGYSVSREKKERFSLILESASTNQTSMYLCASRPGLEAGANVLTFGAGSRLTVL.

The chain couples TRBV4-1 to TRBJ2-5; D tentatively fits TRBD1 or TRBD2 (5 bases each). The ends were cut back, 1 base at V and 3 bases at J, with 12 bases in the middle. The CDR3 loop spans 15 amino acids. Per the germline V gene, CDR1 is MGHRA and CDR2 is YSYEKL. CDR3 nucleotides: TGCGCCAGCAGCCAAGTTGGGACCCCCAAAGAGACCCAGTACTTC. Its translation: CASSQVGTPKETQYF.

The sample holds many counts of this clonotype. The chain links TRBV7-3 to TRBJ2-7; D not resolved. Per the germline V gene, CDR1 is SGHTA and CDR2 is FQGTGA. The CDR3 is made up of 13 amino acids. Deletions cut 5 bases from V and 3 bases from J, with 11 bases between. CDR3 protein: CASSGGRFYEQYF. The CDR3 DNA reads TGTGCCAGCAGCGGCGGACGGTTCTACGAGCAGTACTTC.